This T cell receptor beta chain was obtained from a study of beta chain features in type 1 diabetes. General observations from the study: In all four CD4+ subsets, TCRB CDR3 length was significantly, moderately reduced in type 1 diabetes.

The table lists this clone with a few counts. What it binds is unknown. The CDR3 totals 16 residues. Losses at the gene ends were 0 bases for V and 2 bases for J; bases not matched to a gene: 6. Germline CDR1 SEHNR, CDR2 FQNEAQ (reference sequence). Every bit of the isolated RNA underwent reverse transcription, so sequencing read expressed TCRB transcripts. Repertoires were generated with immunoSEQ multiplex PCR, while TCRdb's copy carries only in-frame clones and drops some. The data hold 200,000 to 250,000 clones, with around 13% observed a single time. The receptor comes from a man in his thirties or forties with type 1 diabetes. The rearrangement uses TRBV7-9 and TRBJ2-5; TRBD1 aligns across 7 bases. Material: naive CD4+ T cells from blood. The CDR3 region is CASSLAGAGGQETQYF. The CDR3 region has the DNA TGTGCCAGCAGCTTAGCGGGGGCAGGGGGACAAGAGACCCAGTACTTC.